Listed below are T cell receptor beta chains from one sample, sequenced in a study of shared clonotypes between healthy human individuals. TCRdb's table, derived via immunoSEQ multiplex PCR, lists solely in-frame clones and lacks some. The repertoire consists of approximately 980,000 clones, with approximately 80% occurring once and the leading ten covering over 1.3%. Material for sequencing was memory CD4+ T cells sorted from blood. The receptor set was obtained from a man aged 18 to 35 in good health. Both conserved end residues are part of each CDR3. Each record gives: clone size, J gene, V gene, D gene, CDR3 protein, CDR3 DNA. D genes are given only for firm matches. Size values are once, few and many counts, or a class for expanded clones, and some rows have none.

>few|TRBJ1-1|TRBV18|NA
CASSLQDSKSEAFF
TGTGCCAGCTCACTACAGGACAGTAAATCTGAAGCTTTCTTT
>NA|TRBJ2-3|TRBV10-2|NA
CASSVGRGPADTQYF
TGCGCCAGCAGTGTGGGGCGGGGGCCGGCAGATACGCAGTATTTT
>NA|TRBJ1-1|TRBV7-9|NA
CASSSIYRDMNTEAFF
TGTGCCAGCAGCTCTATTTACAGGGATATGAACACTGAAGCTTTCTTT
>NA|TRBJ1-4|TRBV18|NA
CASSPRAKANEKLFF
TGTGCCAGCTCCCCCAGGGCAAAGGCTAATGAAAAACTGTTTTTT
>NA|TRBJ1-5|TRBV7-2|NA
CASSLSWGNNQPQHF
TGTGCCAGCAGCTTATCTTGGGGGAACAATCAGCCCCAGCATTTT
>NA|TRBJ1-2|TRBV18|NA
CASSSGDYGYTF
TGTGCCAGCTCCTCAGGGGATTATGGCTACACCTTC
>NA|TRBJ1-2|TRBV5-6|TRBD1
CASSLGDRAHGYTF
TGTGCCAGCAGCTTAGGGGACAGGGCGCATGGCTACACCTTC
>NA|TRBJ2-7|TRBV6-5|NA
CASRRGGGSYEQYF
TGTGCCAGTCGGCGGGGAGGGGGCTCCTACGAGCAGTACTTC
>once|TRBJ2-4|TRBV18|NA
CASSPTVGTEQQYF
TGTGCCAGCTCACCAACGGTCGGGACTGAGCAACAGTACTTC
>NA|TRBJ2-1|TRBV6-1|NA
CASNGRGNSYNEQFF
TGTGCCAGCAACGGGCGAGGGAACTCTTACAATGAGCAGTTCTTC
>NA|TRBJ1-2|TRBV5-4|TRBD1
CASSFWDRETYGYTF
TGTGCCAGCAGCTTTTGGGACAGGGAGACCTATGGCTACACCTTC
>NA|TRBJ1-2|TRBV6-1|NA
CASSVGPNGYTF
TGTGCCAGCAGTGTGGGGCCTAATGGCTACACCTTC
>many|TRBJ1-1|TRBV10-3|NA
CATQGRTDTEAFF
TGTGCCACTCAGGGGCGGACGGACACTGAAGCTTTCTTT
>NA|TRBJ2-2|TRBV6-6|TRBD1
CASSGRTGETGELFF
TGTGCCAGCAGTGGGCGGACAGGGGAAACCGGGGAGCTGTTTTTT
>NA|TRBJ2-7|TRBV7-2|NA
CASSLGYQGPREQYF
TGTGCCAGCAGCTTAGGATACCAGGGGCCACGCGAGCAGTACTTC
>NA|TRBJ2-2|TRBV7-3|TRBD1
CASSKDRGPNTGELFF
TGTGCCAGCAGCAAGGACAGGGGCCCAAACACCGGGGAGCTGTTTTTT
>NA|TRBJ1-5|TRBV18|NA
CASSIASNQPQHF
TGTGCCAGCTCCATCGCCAGCAATCAGCCCCAGCATTTT
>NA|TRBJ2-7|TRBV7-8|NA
CASSLVAGEQYF
TGTGCCAGCAGCTTAGTGGCAGGCGAGCAGTACTTC
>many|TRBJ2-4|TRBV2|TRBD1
CASSADRNIQYF
TGTGCCAGCAGTGCGGACAGGAACATTCAGTACTTC
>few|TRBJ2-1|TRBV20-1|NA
CSVSRGGEQFF
TGCAGTGTCAGTCGTGGCGGGGAGCAGTTCTTC
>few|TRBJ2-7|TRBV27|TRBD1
CASSLGQRGYEQYF
TGTGCCAGCAGTCTGGGACAGAGAGGCTACGAGCAGTACTTC
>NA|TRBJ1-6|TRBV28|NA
CASSPRKSSYNSPLHF
TGTGCCAGCAGTCCGCGCAAGAGCTCCTATAATTCACCCCTCCACTTT
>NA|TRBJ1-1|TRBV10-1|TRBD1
CASRSGTGGGTEAFF
TGCGCCAGCAGGTCCGGGACAGGGGGCGGCACTGAAGCTTTCTTT
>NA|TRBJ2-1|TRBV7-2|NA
CASTPKGGGPTYNEQFF
TGTGCCAGCACCCCCAAAGGGGGGGGGCCGACATACAATGAGCAGTTCTTC
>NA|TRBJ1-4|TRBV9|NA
CASSVGFQAGEEKLFF
TGTGCCAGCAGCGTAGGGTTTCAGGCAGGTGAAGAAAAACTGTTTTTT
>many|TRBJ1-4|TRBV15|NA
CATSRGRQNEKLFF
TGTGCCACCAGCAGAGGAAGGCAGAATGAAAAACTGTTTTTT
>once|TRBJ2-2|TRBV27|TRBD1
CASSLGTVNTGELFF
TGTGCCAGCAGTTTAGGGACAGTCAACACCGGGGAGCTGTTTTTT
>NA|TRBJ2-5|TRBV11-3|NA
CASSLETGPQYF
TGTGCCAGCAGCCTGGAAACTGGGCCCCAGTACTTC
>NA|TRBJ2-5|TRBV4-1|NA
CASSQDPIWDGQETQYF
TGCGCCAGCAGCCAAGATCCAATCTGGGACGGCCAAGAGACCCAGTACTTC
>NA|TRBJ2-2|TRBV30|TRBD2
CAWSVLAGGPNTGELFF
TGTGCCTGGAGTGTACTGGCGGGGGGGCCGAACACCGGGGAGCTGTTTTTT
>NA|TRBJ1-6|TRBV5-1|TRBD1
CASSIRTGEDSPLHF
TGCGCCAGCAGTATCAGGACAGGGGAGGATTCACCCCTCCACTTT
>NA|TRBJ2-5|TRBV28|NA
CATPCRETQYF
TGTGCCACCCCTTGTCGAGAGACCCAGTACTTC
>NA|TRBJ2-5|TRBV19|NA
CASSWAYQETQYF
TGTGCCAGTAGTTGGGCGTACCAAGAGACCCAGTACTTC
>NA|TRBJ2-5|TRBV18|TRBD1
CASSPVQGVGETQYF
TGTGCCAGCTCACCAGTACAGGGGGTCGGGGAGACCCAGTACTTC
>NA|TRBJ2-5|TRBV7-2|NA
CASSPRGRLQETQYF
TGTGCCAGCAGCCCCCGGGGACGGTTACAAGAGACCCAGTACTTC
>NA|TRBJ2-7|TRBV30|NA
CAWSPVGDGRGQYF
TGTGCCTGGAGCCCCGTAGGGGACGGACGAGGGCAGTACTTC
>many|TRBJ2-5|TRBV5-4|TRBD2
CASSSGEGRYQETQYF
TGTGCCAGCAGCTCGGGGGAGGGGAGGTACCAAGAGACCCAGTACTTC
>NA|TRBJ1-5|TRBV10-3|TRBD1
CAIGWTGDQPQHF
TGTGCCATAGGGTGGACAGGGGATCAGCCCCAGCATTTT
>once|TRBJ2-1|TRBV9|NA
CASSTGNAPYNEQFF
TGTGCCAGCAGCACAGGCAATGCTCCCTACAATGAGCAGTTCTTC
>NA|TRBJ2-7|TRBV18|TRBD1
CASSLGTGDIYEQYF
TGTGCCAGCTCACTCGGGACAGGGGACATCTACGAGCAGTACTTC
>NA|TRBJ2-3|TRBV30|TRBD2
CAWSVLGGGDTQYF
TGTGCCTGGAGTGTTCTCGGGGGAGGGGATACGCAGTATTTT
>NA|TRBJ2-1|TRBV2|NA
CASSRATYNEQFF
TGTGCCAGCAGTAGGGCTACCTACAATGAGCAGTTCTTC
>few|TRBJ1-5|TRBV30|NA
CAWSVSGSNQPQHF
TGTGCCTGGAGTGTCTCAGGGAGCAATCAGCCCCAGCATTTT
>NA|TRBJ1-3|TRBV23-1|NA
CASSQRDIYF
TGCGCCAGCAGTCAAAGAGACATATATTTT
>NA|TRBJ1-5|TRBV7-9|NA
CASSLHENQPQHF
TGTGCCAGCAGCTTACACGAAAATCAGCCCCAGCATTTT
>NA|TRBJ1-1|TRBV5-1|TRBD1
CASSLEQGWDTEAFF
TGCGCCAGCAGCTTGGAACAGGGGTGGGACACTGAAGCTTTCTTT
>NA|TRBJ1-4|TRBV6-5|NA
CASSPRGATNEKLFF
TGTGCCAGCAGCCCCCGCGGAGCAACTAATGAAAAACTGTTTTTT
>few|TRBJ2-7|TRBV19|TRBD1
CASSTGTGEYEQYF
TGTGCCAGTAGCACCGGGACAGGGGAATACGAGCAGTACTTC
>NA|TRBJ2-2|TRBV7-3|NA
CASSFTGELFF
TGTGCCAGCAGCTTTACCGGGGAGCTGTTTTTT
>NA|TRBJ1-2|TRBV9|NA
CASSVGEVARGYGYTF
TGTGCCAGCAGCGTAGGAGAAGTGGCCAGGGGCTATGGCTACACCTTC
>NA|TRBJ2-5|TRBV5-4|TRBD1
CASSPTGQGAETQYF
TGTGCCAGCAGCCCGACGGGACAGGGGGCCGAGACCCAGTACTTC
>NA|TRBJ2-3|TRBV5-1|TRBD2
CASSLALLAGGLTDTQYF
TGCGCCAGCAGCTTGGCCTTGCTAGCGGGAGGGTTAACAGATACGCAGTATTTT